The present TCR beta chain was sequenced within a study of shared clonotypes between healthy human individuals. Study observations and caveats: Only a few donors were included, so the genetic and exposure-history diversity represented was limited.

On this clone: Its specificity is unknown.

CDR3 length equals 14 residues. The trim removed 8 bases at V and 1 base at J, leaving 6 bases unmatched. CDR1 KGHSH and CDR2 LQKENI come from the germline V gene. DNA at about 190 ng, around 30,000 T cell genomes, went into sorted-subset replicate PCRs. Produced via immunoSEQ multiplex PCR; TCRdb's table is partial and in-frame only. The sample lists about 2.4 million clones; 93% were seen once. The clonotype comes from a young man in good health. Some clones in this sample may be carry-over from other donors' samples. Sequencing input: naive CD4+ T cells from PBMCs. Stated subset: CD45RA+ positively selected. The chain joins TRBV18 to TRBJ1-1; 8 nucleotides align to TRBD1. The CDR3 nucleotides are TGTGCCAGCCGGACAGGGTCTACGAACACTGAAGCTTTCTTT. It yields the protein CASRTGSTNTEAFF. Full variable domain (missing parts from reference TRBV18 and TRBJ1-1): NAGVMQNPRHLVRRRGQEARLRCSPMKGHSHVYWYRQLPEEGLKFMVYLQKENIIDESGMPKERFSAEFPKEGPSILRIQQVVRGDSAAYFCASRTGSTNTEAFFGQGTRLTVV.